This TCR beta chain came from a study of shared clonotypes between healthy human individuals. Overall study: The study drew on a couple of women and a few men aged 18 to 49 as donors. Three plates were used per donor for CD4 naive, three for CD4 memory, two for CD8 naive and one for CD8 memory. Study results and caveats: Rarefaction showed that sequencing of sorted subsets was incomplete (despite large depth).

CD45RO negativity and positive selection for CCR7 defined naive CD8 cells, a population that excluded terminally differentiated effector memory CD45RA+ cells. Sequencing used immunoSEQ multiplex PCR; TCRdb keeps in-frame clones, though not all of them. The sample shows under 700,000 clones, about 95% of them seen only once. CDR1 and CDR2 (germline): PRHDT, FYEKMQ (reference sequence). The J segment lost 4 bases and the V segment lost 5 bases, leaving 5 bases of the junction unmatched. This CDR3 has 13 amino acids. This clone was observed a single time. The antigen is not known. The rearrangement links TRBV13 to TRBJ2-7, with 7 bases matching TRBD1. This clonotype originated in a woman aged 25 to 39 in good health. Sequencing input: naive CD8+ T cells sorted from blood. CDR3 amino acids: CASSTGEGYEQYF. The CDR3 DNA reads TGTGCCAGCAGCACAGGGGAAGGTTACGAGCAGTACTTC.